This T cell receptor beta chain derives from a study of T cell responses to AZD1222 COVID-19 vaccine. General study results and limits: Two doses of AZD1222 preceded a rise in Spike-specific TCR breadth and depth. Nearly half of spike-specific TCRs reportedly go after variant regions that carry no mutations. Donors were mostly white British, more females; clonal diversity possibly underestimated.

The CDR3 sequence is 13 residues long. V was pared by 6 bases and J by 4 bases, with 13 bases between. The germline V gene has CDR1 ENHRY and CDR2 SYGVKD. Libraries were prepared by immunoSEQ multiplex PCR; TCRdb keeps only in-frame clonotypes and omits some of them. The table lists some 110,000 clones, around 85% of them singletons. A note on this clone: The antigen remains unidentified.

It was second doses at about 4 or about 12 weeks that were pooled. Sequenced here: peripheral blood, sampled 28 days after the second AZD1222 dose. This TCR derives from an adult who received the AZD1222 COVID-19 vaccine. The V gene is TRBV10-3, the J gene TRBJ2-7; D is possibly TRBD2 (6 bases). The CDR3: CAISRDLKYEQYF. Written as DNA, the CDR3 is TGTGCCATCAGCCGGGACTTAAAATACGAGCAGTACTTC.